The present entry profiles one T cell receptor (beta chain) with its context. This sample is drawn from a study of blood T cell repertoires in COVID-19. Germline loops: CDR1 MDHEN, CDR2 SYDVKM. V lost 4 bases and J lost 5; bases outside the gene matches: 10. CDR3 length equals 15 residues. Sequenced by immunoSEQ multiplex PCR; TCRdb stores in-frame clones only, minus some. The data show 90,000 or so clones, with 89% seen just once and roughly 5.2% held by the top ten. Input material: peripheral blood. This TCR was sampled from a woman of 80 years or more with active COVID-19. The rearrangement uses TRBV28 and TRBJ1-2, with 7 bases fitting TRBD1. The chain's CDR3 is CASSSGGQPLYGYTF. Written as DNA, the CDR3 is TGTGCCAGCAGTTCCGGGGGACAGCCCCTTTATGGCTACACCTTC.